Listed below are T cell receptor beta chains from one sample, sequenced in a study of cytomegalovirus exposure and HLA in healthy donors. Assay: immunoSEQ multiplex PCR; the TCRdb copy retains only in-frame clones and omits some. The sample has 150,000 to 200,000 clones; more than 70% are singletons. Source material: PBMCs. The receptors were sampled from a male donor in good health and CMV-seronegative. The CDR3 runs from the conserved cysteine through the conserved F or W. Each record gives: V gene, clone size, J gene, D gene, CDR3 DNA, CDR3 protein. D genes are given only for firm matches. The size entry is marked missing in some rows and otherwise reads once, few, many or a size class.

v_call: TRBV2; clone_size: -; j_call: TRBJ2-2; d_call: TRBD1; cdr3_nt: TGTGCCAGCAGTGCAGGGACAGGTAACACCGGGGAGCTGTTTTTT; cdr3_aa: CASSAGTGNTGELFF
v_call: TRBV7-2; clone_size: -; j_call: TRBJ2-3; d_call: -; cdr3_nt: TGTGCCAGCAGCCGGACCCGGGGGACAGATACGCAGTATTTT; cdr3_aa: CASSRTRGTDTQYF
v_call: TRBV4-1; clone_size: -; j_call: TRBJ1-2; d_call: TRBD1; cdr3_nt: TGCGCCAGCAGCCAGGTTAACAGGGGTTCGGGCGGCTACACCTTC; cdr3_aa: CASSQVNRGSGGYTF
v_call: TRBV5-1; clone_size: few; j_call: TRBJ2-7; d_call: TRBD1; cdr3_nt: TGCGCCAGCAGGTCCGGGACAGGGGTCGAGCAGTACTTC; cdr3_aa: CASRSGTGVEQYF
v_call: TRBV4-3; clone_size: -; j_call: TRBJ2-5; d_call: TRBD2; cdr3_nt: TGCGCCAGCAGCCAACTAGCGGGCGGGGAGACCCAGTACTTC; cdr3_aa: CASSQLAGGETQYF
v_call: TRBV5-4; clone_size: -; j_call: TRBJ2-3; d_call: -; cdr3_nt: TGTGCCAGCAGCTTGGCCGGAGGACGCACAGATACGCAGTATTTT; cdr3_aa: CASSLAGGRTDTQYF
v_call: TRBV30; clone_size: -; j_call: TRBJ1-3; d_call: -; cdr3_nt: TGTGCCTGGAGTGTATTTGGGGGGAAGGGAAACACCATATATTTT; cdr3_aa: CAWSVFGGKGNTIYF
v_call: TRBV19; clone_size: -; j_call: TRBJ1-2; d_call: TRBD1; cdr3_nt: TGTGCCAGTATTAGTTTTGTGGAAGGGGGCAATAACTATGGTTACACCTTC; cdr3_aa: CASISFVEGGNNYGYTF
v_call: TRBV9; clone_size: -; j_call: TRBJ2-1; d_call: TRBD2; cdr3_nt: TGTGCCAGCAGCGTAGTTGGGGCGGGGGGAAACAATGAGCAGTTCTTC; cdr3_aa: CASSVVGAGGNNEQFF
v_call: TRBV7-8; clone_size: few; j_call: TRBJ2-1; d_call: TRBD2; cdr3_nt: TGTGCCAGCAGCCAGGGGGGACTAGCGGGGTACAATGAGCAGTTCTTC; cdr3_aa: CASSQGGLAGYNEQFF
v_call: TRBV5-6; clone_size: -; j_call: TRBJ1-1; d_call: -; cdr3_nt: TGTGCCAGCAGCCAGGGTGGCACTGAAGCTTTCTTT; cdr3_aa: CASSQGGTEAFF
v_call: TRBV14; clone_size: -; j_call: TRBJ2-5; d_call: -; cdr3_nt: TGTGCCAGCAGCCAATTACAGGGTTCCGTGACCCAGTACTTC; cdr3_aa: CASSQLQGSVTQYF
v_call: TRBV9; clone_size: -; j_call: TRBJ2-1; d_call: -; cdr3_nt: TGTGCCAGCAGCGTAGGGGGGGCCTACAATGAGCAGTTCTTC; cdr3_aa: CASSVGGAYNEQFF
v_call: TRBV28; clone_size: -; j_call: TRBJ1-1; d_call: -; cdr3_nt: TGTGCCAGCAGCCTCCGTCCCGGGTGGGCTTTCTTT; cdr3_aa: CASSLRPGWAFF
v_call: TRBV21-1; clone_size: -; j_call: TRBJ1-4; d_call: -; cdr3_nt: TGTGCCAGCAGGAGGATGCGCGAAAAACTGTTTTTT; cdr3_aa: CASRRMREKLFF
v_call: TRBV4-2; clone_size: -; j_call: TRBJ2-1; d_call: -; cdr3_nt: TGTGCCAGCAGCCCCTCGGACACCGACCACAATGAGCAGTTCTTC; cdr3_aa: CASSPSDTDHNEQFF
v_call: TRBV5-5; clone_size: -; j_call: TRBJ1-1; d_call: TRBD1; cdr3_nt: TGTGCCAGCAGCCCACGGCCTCAGGGGGCAGAAGCTTTCTTT; cdr3_aa: CASSPRPQGAEAFF
v_call: TRBV29-1; clone_size: few; j_call: TRBJ1-1; d_call: -; cdr3_nt: TGCAGCGTTGAAAAAGGGGGTACTGAAGCTTTCTTT; cdr3_aa: CSVEKGGTEAFF
v_call: TRBV6-1; clone_size: -; j_call: TRBJ1-5; d_call: TRBD1; cdr3_nt: TGTGCCAGCAGAACACAGGGGGATAGCAATCAGCCTCAGCATTTT; cdr3_aa: CASRTQGDSNQPQHF
v_call: TRBV7-9; clone_size: few; j_call: TRBJ2-1; d_call: -; cdr3_nt: TGTGCCAGCAGCTTAAGGGGCAGCTCCTACAATGAGCAGTTCTTC; cdr3_aa: CASSLRGSSYNEQFF
v_call: TRBV2; clone_size: -; j_call: TRBJ2-2; d_call: -; cdr3_nt: TGTGCCAGCAGCCAGTTAGCGCATAACACCGGGGAGCTGTTTTTT; cdr3_aa: CASSQLAHNTGELFF
v_call: TRBV11-3; clone_size: -; j_call: TRBJ2-1; d_call: -; cdr3_nt: TGTGCCAGCAGCGACGGGAGAAAAAATGAGCAGTTCTTC; cdr3_aa: CASSDGRKNEQFF
v_call: TRBV6-4; clone_size: -; j_call: TRBJ1-2; d_call: -; cdr3_nt: TGTGCCAGCTCGGGGGGTGAGGAGAGCTACACCTTC; cdr3_aa: CASSGGEESYTF
v_call: TRBV4-3; clone_size: -; j_call: TRBJ1-3; d_call: -; cdr3_nt: TGCGCCAGCAGCCAAGGTTCCGGGAGTGGAAACACCATATATTTT; cdr3_aa: CASSQGSGSGNTIYF
v_call: TRBV4-2; clone_size: -; j_call: TRBJ1-4; d_call: TRBD1; cdr3_nt: TGTGCCAGCAGCCAAGACGGCCCGGGGACAGGGGGCAGGGAAAAACTGTTTTTT; cdr3_aa: CASSQDGPGTGGREKLFF
v_call: TRBV5-4; clone_size: few; j_call: TRBJ2-7; d_call: -; cdr3_nt: TGTGCCAGCAGCTTGGGACAGGACGAGCAGTACTTC; cdr3_aa: CASSLGQDEQYF
v_call: TRBV4-2; clone_size: -; j_call: TRBJ2-3; d_call: -; cdr3_nt: TGTGCCAGCAGCCTAAATAATGGGGAGAGCGCGACAGATACGCAGTATTTT; cdr3_aa: CASSLNNGESATDTQYF
v_call: TRBV7-9; clone_size: -; j_call: TRBJ2-3; d_call: TRBD2; cdr3_nt: TGTGCCAGCAGCTTAGCGGGAGGGGATACGCAGTATTTT; cdr3_aa: CASSLAGGDTQYF
v_call: TRBV7-9; clone_size: -; j_call: TRBJ1-5; d_call: -; cdr3_nt: TGTGCCAGCAGCTTTCCGGGGGGGAGTCAGCCCCAGCATTTT; cdr3_aa: CASSFPGGSQPQHF
v_call: TRBV15; clone_size: -; j_call: TRBJ1-1; d_call: -; cdr3_nt: TGTGCCACCAGCAGAGCAGGGGTGAACACTGAAGCTTTCTTT; cdr3_aa: CATSRAGVNTEAFF
v_call: TRBV7-9; clone_size: -; j_call: TRBJ2-7; d_call: -; cdr3_nt: TGTGCCAGCAGCTTAGATCAGGGGCGGGTAGGCGAGCAGTACTTC; cdr3_aa: CASSLDQGRVGEQYF
v_call: TRBV9; clone_size: once; j_call: TRBJ2-5; d_call: TRBD2; cdr3_nt: TGTGCCAGCAGCTTAAGACTAGCGGGAGGTGGGGAGACCCAGTACTTC; cdr3_aa: CASSLRLAGGGETQYF
v_call: TRBV7-6; clone_size: -; j_call: TRBJ2-7; d_call: TRBD1; cdr3_nt: TGTGCCAGCAGCTTGGACAGGAGTTTGGACGAGCAGTACTTC; cdr3_aa: CASSLDRSLDEQYF
v_call: TRBV18; clone_size: once; j_call: TRBJ2-2; d_call: TRBD1; cdr3_nt: TGTGCCAGCTCACCACCCCGGGGACAGGGCACAGGCACCGGGGAGCTGTTTTTT; cdr3_aa: CASSPPRGQGTGTGELFF
v_call: TRBV5-1; clone_size: -; j_call: TRBJ2-7; d_call: -; cdr3_nt: TGCGCCAGCAGTCAGAACACAGAAAACTACGAGCAGTACTTC; cdr3_aa: CASSQNTENYEQYF
v_call: TRBV7-6; clone_size: -; j_call: TRBJ2-3; d_call: -; cdr3_nt: TGTGCCAGCAGCTTAGAGGCGGGACCGAGGGTTACGCAGTATTTT; cdr3_aa: CASSLEAGPRVTQYF
v_call: TRBV6-4; clone_size: -; j_call: TRBJ2-3; d_call: -; cdr3_nt: TGTGCCAGCAGTGATTCCTTCGGGGGAGGAGATACGCAGTATTTT; cdr3_aa: CASSDSFGGGDTQYF
v_call: TRBV9; clone_size: -; j_call: TRBJ2-2; d_call: -; cdr3_nt: TGTGCCAGCAGCCCTTCTCGGGTAAGGAACACCGGGGAGCTGTTTTTT; cdr3_aa: CASSPSRVRNTGELFF
v_call: TRBV10-3; clone_size: few; j_call: TRBJ1-2; d_call: -; cdr3_nt: TGTGCCATCAGTGAGCAGGACTATGGCTACACCTTC; cdr3_aa: CAISEQDYGYTF
v_call: TRBV10-3; clone_size: -; j_call: TRBJ1-1; d_call: TRBD1; cdr3_nt: TGTGCCATCAGTGAGGGGACAGAGGAAGCTTTCTTT; cdr3_aa: CAISEGTEEAFF
v_call: TRBV5-4; clone_size: -; j_call: TRBJ1-1; d_call: -; cdr3_nt: TGTGCCAGCAGCTTGGGCAGGGCAAACACTGAAGCTTTCTTT; cdr3_aa: CASSLGRANTEAFF
v_call: TRBV5-1; clone_size: -; j_call: TRBJ1-6; d_call: TRBD1; cdr3_nt: TGCGCCAGCAGCCAGTCAGGGGGACAGGGGAATTCACCCCTCCACTTT; cdr3_aa: CASSQSGGQGNSPLHF